This T cell receptor (beta chain) was sequenced during a study of shared clonotypes between healthy human individuals. For the study at large: CD8 memory received one plate per donor, CD8 naive two, CD4 memory three and CD4 naive three.

CD45RO-negative CD8 cells positively selected for CCR7 made up the naive population, which excluded terminally differentiated effector memory CD45RA+ cells. As concerns this clone: One end of the junction does not line up with germline, which may come from a read error.

The CDR3 loop spans 15 amino acids. Germline CDR1 SEHNR, CDR2 FQNEAQ (reference sequence). Libraries were prepared by immunoSEQ multiplex PCR; TCRdb keeps only in-frame clonotypes and omits some of them. This sample has roughly 2.1 million clones, with about 93% found just once. The V gene is TRBV7-9, the J gene TRBJ2-5, with D unclear. The specimen was naive CD8+ T cells from PBMCs. This TCR was sampled from a man younger than 35 in good health. Some clones in this sample may be carry-over from other donors' samples. The CDR3 DNA is TGTGCCAGCAGCTTACCCCGGGCCTCGGAAGAGGCCCAGTACTTC. Protein sequence: CASSLPRASEEAQYF.